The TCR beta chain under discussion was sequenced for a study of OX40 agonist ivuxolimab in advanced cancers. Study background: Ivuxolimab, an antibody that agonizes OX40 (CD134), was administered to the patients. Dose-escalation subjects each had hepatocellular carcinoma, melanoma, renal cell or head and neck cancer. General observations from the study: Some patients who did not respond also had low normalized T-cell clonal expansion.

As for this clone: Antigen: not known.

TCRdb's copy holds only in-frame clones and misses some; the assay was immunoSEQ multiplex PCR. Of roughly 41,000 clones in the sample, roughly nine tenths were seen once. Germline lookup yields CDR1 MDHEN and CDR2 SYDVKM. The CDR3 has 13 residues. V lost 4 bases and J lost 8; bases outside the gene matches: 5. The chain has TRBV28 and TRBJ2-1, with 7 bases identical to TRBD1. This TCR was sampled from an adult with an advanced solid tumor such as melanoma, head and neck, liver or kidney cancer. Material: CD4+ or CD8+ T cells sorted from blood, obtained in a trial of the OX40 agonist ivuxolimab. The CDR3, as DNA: TGTGCCAGCAGTTCCCTGACAGGGTATGAGCAGTTCTTC. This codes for CASSSLTGYEQFF. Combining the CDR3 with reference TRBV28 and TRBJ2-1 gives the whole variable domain DVKVTQSSRYLVKRTGEKVFLECVQDMDHENMFWYRQDPGLGLRLIYFSYDVKMKEKGDIPEGYSVSREKKERFSLILESASTNQTSMYLCASSSLTGYEQFFGPGTRLTVL.